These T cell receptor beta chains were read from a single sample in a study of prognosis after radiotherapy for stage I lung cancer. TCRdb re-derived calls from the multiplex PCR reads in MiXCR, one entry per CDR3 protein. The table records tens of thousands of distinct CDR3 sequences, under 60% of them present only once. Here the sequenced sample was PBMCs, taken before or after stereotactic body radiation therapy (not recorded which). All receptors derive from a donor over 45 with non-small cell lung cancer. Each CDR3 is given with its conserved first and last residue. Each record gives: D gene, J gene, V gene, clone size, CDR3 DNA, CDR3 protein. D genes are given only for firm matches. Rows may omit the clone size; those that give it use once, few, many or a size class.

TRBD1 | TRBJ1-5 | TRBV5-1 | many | TGCGCCAGCAGCAAGGGACAGGGTAGCAATCAGCCCCAGCATTTT | CASSKGQGSNQPQHF
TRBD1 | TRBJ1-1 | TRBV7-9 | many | TGTGCCAGCAGCACCACGACAGGGGGGAACACTGAAGCTTTCTTT | CASSTTTGGNTEAFF
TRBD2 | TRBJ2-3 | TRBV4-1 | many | TGCGCCAGCAGTCAAAGACTAGCGGGGGGCCGTAGCACAGATACGCAGTATTTT | CASSQRLAGGRSTDTQYF
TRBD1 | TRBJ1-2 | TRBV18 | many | TGTGCCAGCTCACCACCTGCACAGGGGAATGGCTACACCTTC | CASSPPAQGNGYTF
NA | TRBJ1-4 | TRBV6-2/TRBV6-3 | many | TGTGCCAGCAGACCCTACCCACAGGGACGCGGGAATGAAAAACTGTTTTTT | CASRPYPQGRGNEKLFF
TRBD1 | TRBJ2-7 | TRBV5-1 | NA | TGCGCCAGCAGCCTGAGGAACAGGGGGAAAAACGAGCAGTACTTC | CASSLRNRGKNEQYF
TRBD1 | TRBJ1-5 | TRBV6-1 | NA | TGTGCCAGCACGTTGACAGGGGTCCAGCCCCAGCATTTT | CASTLTGVQPQHF
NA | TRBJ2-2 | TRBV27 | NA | TGTGCCTCACGACGCCAGGGGAACACCGGGGAGCTGTTTTTT | CASRRQGNTGELFF
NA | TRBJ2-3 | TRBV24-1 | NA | TGTGCCACCAGTGAGGGCTTGTCTAGCACAGATACTCAGTATTTT | CATSEGLSSTDTQYF
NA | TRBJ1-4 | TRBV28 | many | TGTGCCAGCAGTTTGCAGGACGGAGCAACTAATGAAAAACTGTTTTTT | CASSLQDGATNEKLFF
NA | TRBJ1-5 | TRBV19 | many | TGTGCCAGTAGCACATCCGGGTCCAGAAACCCCACAAATCAGCCCCAGCATTTT | CASSTSGSRNPTNQPQHF
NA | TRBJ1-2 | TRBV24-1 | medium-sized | TGTGCCACCAGTCAGGGCCCATATGGCTACACCTTC | CATSQGPYGYTF
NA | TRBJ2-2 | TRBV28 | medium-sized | TGTGCCAGCAGTCCCTTAAGGGGTCTTCGGCCCGGGGAGCTGTTTTTT | CASSPLRGLRPGELFF
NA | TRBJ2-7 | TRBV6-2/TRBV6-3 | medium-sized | TGTGCCAGCAGTTACTCGAGCAGGGTAATGTCCTACGAGCAGTACTTC | CASSYSSRVMSYEQYF
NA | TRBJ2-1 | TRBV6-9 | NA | TGTGCCAGCAGTTTCCGGGCTGGAGCGTACAATGATCAGTTCTTC | CASSFRAGAYNDQFF
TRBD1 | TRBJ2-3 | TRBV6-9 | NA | TGTGCCAGCAGTTTCACAGGGGGCGCGGCAGATACGCAGTATTTT | CASSFTGGAADTQYF
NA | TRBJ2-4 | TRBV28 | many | TGTGCCTCCAGTGGGGAAGGAGTAAAAAACATTCAGTACTTC | CASSGEGVKNIQYF
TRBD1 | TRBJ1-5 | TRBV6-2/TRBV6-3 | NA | TGTGCCGGCAGTGAACGACAGGGGGCGTGGGATCAGACACAGCATTTT | CAGSERQGAWDQTQHF
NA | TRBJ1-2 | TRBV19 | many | TGTGCCAGTAGTATTGGCAATGGCGTCGCCTATGGCTACACCTTC | CASSIGNGVAYGYTF
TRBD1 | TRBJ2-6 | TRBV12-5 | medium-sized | TGTGCTAGTGGTTTGACTGGACAGGTTAGCTCTGGGGCCAACGTCCTGACTTTC | CASGLTGQVSSGANVLTF
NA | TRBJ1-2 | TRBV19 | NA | TGTGCCAGTAGAGCCCCCTCTAACTATGGCTACACCTTC | CASRAPSNYGYTF
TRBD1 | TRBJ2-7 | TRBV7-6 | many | TGTGCCAGCAGCGCACAGGGGAAGGACGAGCAGTACTTC | CASSAQGKDEQYF
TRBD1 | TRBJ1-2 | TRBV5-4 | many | TGTGCCAGCAGCTTGAGAGGGGGCGCCTATGGCTACACCTTC | CASSLRGGAYGYTF
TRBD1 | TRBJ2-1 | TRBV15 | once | TGTGCCACCAGCAGCGACAGGGAATTTTCCAATGAGCAGTTCTTC | CATSSDREFSNEQFF
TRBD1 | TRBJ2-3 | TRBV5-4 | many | TGTGCCAGCAGCTTGGCTCTGACAGGGGAATACACAGATACGCAGTATTTT | CASSLALTGEYTDTQYF
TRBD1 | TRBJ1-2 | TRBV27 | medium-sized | TGTGCCAGCAGTTTAACAGGAGGAAGGACAGGAGCTAACTATGGCTACACCTTC | CASSLTGGRTGANYGYTF
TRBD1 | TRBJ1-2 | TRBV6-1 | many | TGTGCCAGCACCACCAAAGCCGGACAGGGCGGCGGCTACACCTTC | CASTTKAGQGGGYTF
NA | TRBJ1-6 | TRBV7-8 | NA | TGTGCCAGCAGCGGAGATTCTTTCTCCTATAATTCACCCCTCCACTTT | CASSGDSFSYNSPLHF
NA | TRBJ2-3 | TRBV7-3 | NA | TGTGCCAGCAGCCCCCCGGGCACATATACTCAGTATTTT | CASSPPGTYTQYF
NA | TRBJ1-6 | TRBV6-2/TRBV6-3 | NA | TGTGCCAGCAGTGAACTGTTGAGCTCCTATAATTCACCCCTCCACTTT | CASSELLSSYNSPLHF
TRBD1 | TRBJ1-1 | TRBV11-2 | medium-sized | TGTGCCAGCAGCTGGGACAGGGCGGGGACTGAAGCTTTCTTT | CASSWDRAGTEAFF
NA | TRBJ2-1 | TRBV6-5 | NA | TGTGCCAGCAGTTACACCCCGTCGGGTGGGCCTCGCGGTGATCAGTTCTTC | CASSYTPSGGPRGDQFF
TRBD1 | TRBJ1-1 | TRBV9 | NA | TGTGCCAGCAGCGTAGAAGGGACAGGGGCCATGAACACTGAAGCTTTCTTT | CASSVEGTGAMNTEAFF
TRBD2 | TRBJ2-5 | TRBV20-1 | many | TGCAGTGCCGAATCCCCAGGACTAGCGCAAGAGACCCAGTACTTC | CSAESPGLAQETQYF
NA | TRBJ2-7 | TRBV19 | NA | TGTGCCAGTAGTATGATTCTCGGGCAGGGGAACTACGAGCAGTACTTC | CASSMILGQGNYEQYF
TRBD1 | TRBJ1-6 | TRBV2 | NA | TGTGCCAGCAGTGAAGAAGTGCAGGGGGGGTTTTGGAATTCAACCCTCCACTTT | CASSEEVQGGFWNSTLHF
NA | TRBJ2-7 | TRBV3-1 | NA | TGTGCCAGCAGCCAAGCGTTGGGCCTCTCCTACGAGCAGTACTTC | CASSQALGLSYEQYF
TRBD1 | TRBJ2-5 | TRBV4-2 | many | TGTGCCAGCAGCCAAACGGACAGGGGCCCCGGAGGAGAGACCCAGTACTTC | CASSQTDRGPGGETQYF
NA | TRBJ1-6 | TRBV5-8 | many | TGTGCCAGCAGCTTGGCTCAGGGACGTAATTCACCCCTCCACTTT | CASSLAQGRNSPLHF
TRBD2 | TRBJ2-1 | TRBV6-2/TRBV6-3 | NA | TGTGCCAGCAGTGCGCAGCGGGGGGGCGGGGAGCAGTTCTTC | CASSAQRGGGEQFF
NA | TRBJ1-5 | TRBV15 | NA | TGTTCCACCAGCAGCACAGGGTGCCGAAATCAGCCCCAGCATTTT | CSTSSTGCRNQPQHF
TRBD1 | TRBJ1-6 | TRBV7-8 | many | TGTGCCAGCAGCATTGGACAGGCCCGCCGAGGTCCAGCACCCCTCCACTTT | CASSIGQARRGPAPLHF
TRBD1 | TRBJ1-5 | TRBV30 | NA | TGTGCCTGGAGCAAGACAGGGAACAATCAGCCCCAGCATTTT | CAWSKTGNNQPQHF
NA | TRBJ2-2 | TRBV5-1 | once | TGCGCCAGCAGCCATCTTACAGGGGGGGCCGGGGAGCTGTTTTTT | CASSHLTGGAGELFF
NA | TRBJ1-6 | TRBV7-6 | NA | TGTGCCAGGAGCTTAGACGGATATTCAGCCCTCCACTTT | CARSLDGYSALHF
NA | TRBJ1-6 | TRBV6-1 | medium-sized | TGTGCCAGCTTAAGGAGCTCCTATAATTCACCCCTCCACTTT | CASLRSSYNSPLHF
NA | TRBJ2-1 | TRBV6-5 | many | TGTGCCAGCAGTTACAAAGGCCACGGCCGCTACAATGAGCAGTTCTTC | CASSYKGHGRYNEQFF
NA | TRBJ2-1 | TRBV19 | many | TGTGCCAGTAGTGTACAGGGCCCCCTATCCAATGAGCAGTTCTTC | CASSVQGPLSNEQFF
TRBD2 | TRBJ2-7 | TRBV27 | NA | TGTGCCAACAGACCACAGCTGACTAGCGGACTATACGAGCAGTACTTC | CANRPQLTSGLYEQYF